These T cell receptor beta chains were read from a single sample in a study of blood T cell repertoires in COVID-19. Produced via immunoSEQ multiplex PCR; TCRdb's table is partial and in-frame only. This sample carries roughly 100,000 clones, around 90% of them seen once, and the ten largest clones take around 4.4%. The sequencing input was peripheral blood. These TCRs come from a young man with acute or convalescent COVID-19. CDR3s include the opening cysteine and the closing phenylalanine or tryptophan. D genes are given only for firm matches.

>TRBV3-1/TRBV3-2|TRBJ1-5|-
TGTGCCAGCAGCCAAGGGCAGGATAGCAATCAGCCCCAGCATTTT
CASSQGQDSNQPQHF
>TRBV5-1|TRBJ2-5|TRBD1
TGCGCCAGCAGCTTGGGTCGGCAGGGGGTACAAGAGACCCAGTACTTC
CASSLGRQGVQETQYF
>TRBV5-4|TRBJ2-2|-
TGTGCCAGCAGCTCGGGCGTCCGACTAGATGCAACCGGGGAGCTGTTTTTT
CASSSGVRLDATGELFF
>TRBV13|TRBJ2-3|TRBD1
TGTGCCAGCAGCTTAGGCACAGGGGGGACAGATACGCAGTATTTT
CASSLGTGGTDTQYF
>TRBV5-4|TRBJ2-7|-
TGTGCCAGCAGCTTCCGAGCGACTCAAACCTACGAGCAGTACTTC
CASSFRATQTYEQYF
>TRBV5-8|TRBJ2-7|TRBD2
TGTGCCAGCAGCCGGTCGGGACTAGATAACTACGAGCAGTACTTC
CASSRSGLDNYEQYF
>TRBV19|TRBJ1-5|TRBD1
TGTGCCAGTAATAACCGACAGGGGCTCAATCAGCCCCAGCATTTT
CASNNRQGLNQPQHF
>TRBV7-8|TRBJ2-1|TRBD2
TGTGCCAGCAGCTTAGGCGGGGGGGCCCACAATGAGCAGTTCTTC
CASSLGGGAHNEQFF
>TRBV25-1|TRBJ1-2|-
TGTGCCAGCAGTGGCCTGACAGGATCTACTGGCTACACCTTC
CASSGLTGSTGYTF
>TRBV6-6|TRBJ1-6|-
TGTGCCAGCAGAGCGATCTCCGGGGCCCTCCACTTT
CASRAISGALHF
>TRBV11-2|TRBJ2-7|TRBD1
TGTGCCAGCAGCCCGGACAGGGGTATAATCGACGAGCAGTACTTC
CASSPDRGIIDEQYF
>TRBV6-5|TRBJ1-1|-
TGTGCCAGCAGTTACTCGTATTCGGACACTGAAGCTTTCTTT
CASSYSYSDTEAFF
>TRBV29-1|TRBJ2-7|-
TGCAGCGTTGGAGGGGGTAACTCCTACGAGCAGTACTTC
CSVGGGNSYEQYF
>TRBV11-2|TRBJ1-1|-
TGTGCCAGCATCCCTTCAAGGGGGGGGCGTAACGTTAGCGCTTTCTTT
CASIPSRGGRNVSAFF
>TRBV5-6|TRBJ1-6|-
TGTGCCAGCAGCTTGGACAGGGTGGGAGAGTCACCCCTCCACTTT
CASSLDRVGESPLHF
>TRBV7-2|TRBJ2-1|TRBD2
TGTGCCAGCAGCTTACTAGCGGGATACAATGAGCAGTTCTTC
CASSLLAGYNEQFF
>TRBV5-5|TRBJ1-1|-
TGTGCCAGCAGCTTGTCCGGGGAAATAGCTTTCTTT
CASSLSGEIAFF
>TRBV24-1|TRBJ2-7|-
TGTGCCACCAGTGACCGGAGGACCTACGAGCAGTACTTC
CATSDRRTYEQYF
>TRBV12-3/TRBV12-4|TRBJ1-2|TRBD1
TGTGCCAGCAGTTTCCAGGGGGCGTACGGCTACACCTTC
CASSFQGAYGYTF
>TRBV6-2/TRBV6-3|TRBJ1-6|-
TGTGCCAGCAGTCTCCGTGATAGTTACAGGGATGAGTACTTT
CASSLRDSYRDEYF
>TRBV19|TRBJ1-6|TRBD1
TGTGCCAGCAAGACAGGGGGCCGGTCACCCCTCCACTTT
CASKTGGRSPLHF
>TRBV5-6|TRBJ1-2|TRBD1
TGTGCCAGCAGCTTGGGGATGACAGGGGGAAACTATGGCTACACCTTC
CASSLGMTGGNYGYTF